Given below is one T cell receptor beta chain in context. Germline assignment: CDR1 GTSNPN and CDR2 SVGIG (reference sequence). This CDR3 has 12 residues. Trimming cost V 4 bases and J 3 bases, with 6 bases left between them. The data were taken from a study of control samples from healthy donors and cancer patients. Produced via immunoSEQ multiplex PCR; TCRdb's table is partial and in-frame only. The sample yields more than 100,000 clones, around 92% seen once. This chain links TRBV30 with TRBJ2-2; D gene uncertain. The receptor's source is a man aged 50-60 years with head and neck cancer. Sample: PBMCs. CDR3 nucleotides: TGTGCCTGGACACGGGACACCGGGGAGCTGTTTTTT. Translating it yields CAWTRDTGELFF.